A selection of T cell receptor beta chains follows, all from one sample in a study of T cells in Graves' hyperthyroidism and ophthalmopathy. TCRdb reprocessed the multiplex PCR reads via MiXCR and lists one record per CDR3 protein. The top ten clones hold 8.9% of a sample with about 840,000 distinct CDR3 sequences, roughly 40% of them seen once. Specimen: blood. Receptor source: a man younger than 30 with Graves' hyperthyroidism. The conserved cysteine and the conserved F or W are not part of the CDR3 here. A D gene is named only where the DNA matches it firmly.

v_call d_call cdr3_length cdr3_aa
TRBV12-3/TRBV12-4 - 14 ASSLAPDASNQPQH
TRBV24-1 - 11 ATNDGAGTEAF
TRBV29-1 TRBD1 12 SVDSGDSSYEQY
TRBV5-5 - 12 ASSLERTYGELF
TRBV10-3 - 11 ATKGVGLSGYT
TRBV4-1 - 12 ASSQEQGEYEQY
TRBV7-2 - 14 ASSQGGGSYNSPLH
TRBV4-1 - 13 ASSQDSGVNTEAF
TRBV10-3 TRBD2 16 AISESTSGRPEGETQY
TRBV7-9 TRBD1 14 ASSFRRDSGDYEQY
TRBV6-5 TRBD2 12 ASTTLGTNHEQY
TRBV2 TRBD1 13 ASRSDRGPIYGYT
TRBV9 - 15 ASSAESGASAQETQY
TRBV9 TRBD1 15 ASSRGQGARDGTEAF
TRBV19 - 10 AVRGYNQPQH
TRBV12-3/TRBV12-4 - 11 ASSRDEANGYT
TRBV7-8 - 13 ASSLNQVRSTEAF
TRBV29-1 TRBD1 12 SVEENTGAYEQY
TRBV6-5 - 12 ASSWESSSYEQY
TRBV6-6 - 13 ANPLGDGSNQPQH
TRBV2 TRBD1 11 ASWGQGDQPQH
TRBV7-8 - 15 ASSLARWGPRAETQY
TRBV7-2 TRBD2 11 ASGGLAGSEQY
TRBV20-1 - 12 SARDLTYNEKLF
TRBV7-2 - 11 ASSLLVTGELF
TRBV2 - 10 ASISHSYEQY
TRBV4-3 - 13 ASSPFPDGFYGYT
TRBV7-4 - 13 ASSLGRSSSYEQY
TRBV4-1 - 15 ASSQDLYPKVNTEAF
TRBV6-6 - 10 AGGSYNSPLH
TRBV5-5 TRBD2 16 ASYVSIRPGLEKETQY
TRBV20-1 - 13 SAILGREGHSPLH
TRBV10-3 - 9 ATGGTGGYT
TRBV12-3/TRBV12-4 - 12 ASSLRANPYEQY
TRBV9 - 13 ASSPDGTGGNTIY
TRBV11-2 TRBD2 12 ASSVTSGGYEQY
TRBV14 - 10 ASSQLTQKAF
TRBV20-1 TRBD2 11 SAGTSGTCEQY
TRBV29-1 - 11 SVEVSGDSPQY
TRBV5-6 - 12 ASSKFRSGGELF
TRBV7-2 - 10 ASSLVAATAF
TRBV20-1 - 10 SAPSGDYGYT
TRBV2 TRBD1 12 ASGTDSNSYEQY
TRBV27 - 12 ASSPRQGVPEAF
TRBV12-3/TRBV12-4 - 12 ASSGKGGGTEAF
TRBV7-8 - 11 ASSLTPVYEQY
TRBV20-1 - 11 SASTGLNQPQH
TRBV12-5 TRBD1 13 ASGLADRANYGYT
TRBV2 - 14 ASSKREGANTGELF
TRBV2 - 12 ASRDLEITGELF
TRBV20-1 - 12 SASQALVGNTIY
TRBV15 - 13 ATSRETGGNEKLF
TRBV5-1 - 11 ASRKGSTYEQY
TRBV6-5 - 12 ASSYRGLQETQY
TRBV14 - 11 ASSQEGRDEQY
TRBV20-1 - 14 SARDLRHHSNQPQH
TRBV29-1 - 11 SVGLDRAYEQY
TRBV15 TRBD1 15 ATSRDRPGGASETQY
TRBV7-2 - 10 ASSSLGYEQY
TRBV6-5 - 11 ASRGRGGTEAF